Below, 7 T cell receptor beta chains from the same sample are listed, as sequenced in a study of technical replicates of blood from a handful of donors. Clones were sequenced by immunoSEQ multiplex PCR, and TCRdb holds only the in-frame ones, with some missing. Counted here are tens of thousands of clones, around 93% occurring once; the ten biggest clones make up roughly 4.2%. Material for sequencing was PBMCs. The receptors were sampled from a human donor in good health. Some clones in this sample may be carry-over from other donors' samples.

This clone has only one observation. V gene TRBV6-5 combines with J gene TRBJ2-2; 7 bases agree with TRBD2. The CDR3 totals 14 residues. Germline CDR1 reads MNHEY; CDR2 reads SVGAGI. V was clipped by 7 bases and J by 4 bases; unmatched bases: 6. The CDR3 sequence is CASISGDGTGELFF. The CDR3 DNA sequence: TGTGCCAGCATAAGCGGGGACGGCACCGGGGAGCTGTTTTTT.

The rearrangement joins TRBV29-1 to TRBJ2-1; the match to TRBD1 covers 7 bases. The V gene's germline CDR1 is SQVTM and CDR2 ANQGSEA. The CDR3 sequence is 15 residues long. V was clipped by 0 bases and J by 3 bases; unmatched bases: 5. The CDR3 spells CSVEEVGGYYNEQFF. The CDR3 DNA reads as TGCAGCGTTGAAGAGGTAGGGGGCTACTACAATGAGCAGTTCTTC.

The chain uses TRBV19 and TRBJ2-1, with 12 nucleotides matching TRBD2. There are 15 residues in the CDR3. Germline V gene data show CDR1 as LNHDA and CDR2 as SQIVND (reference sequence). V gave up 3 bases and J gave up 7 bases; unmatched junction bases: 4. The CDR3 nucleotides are TGTGCCAGTAGTATCACGGGGACTAGCGGGAATGAGCAGTTCTTC. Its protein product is CASSITGTSGNEQFF.

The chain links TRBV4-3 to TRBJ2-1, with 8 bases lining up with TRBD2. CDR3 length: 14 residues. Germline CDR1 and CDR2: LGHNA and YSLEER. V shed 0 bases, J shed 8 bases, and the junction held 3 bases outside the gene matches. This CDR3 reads CASSQDGTRYEQFF. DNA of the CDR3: TGCGCCAGCAGCCAAGATGGGACTAGGTATGAGCAGTTCTTC.

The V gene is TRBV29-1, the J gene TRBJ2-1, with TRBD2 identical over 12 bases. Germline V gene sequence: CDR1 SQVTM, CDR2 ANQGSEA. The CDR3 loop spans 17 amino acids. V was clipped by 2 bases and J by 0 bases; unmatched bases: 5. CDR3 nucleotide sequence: TGCAGCGTTGAACGGCTAGCGGGGGGGAGCTCCTACAATGAGCAGTTCTTC. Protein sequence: CSVERLAGGSSYNEQFF.

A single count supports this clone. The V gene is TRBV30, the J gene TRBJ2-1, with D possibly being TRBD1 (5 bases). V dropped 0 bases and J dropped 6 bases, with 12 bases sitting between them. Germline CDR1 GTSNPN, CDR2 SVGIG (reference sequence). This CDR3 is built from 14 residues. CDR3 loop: CAWSVWRQGNEQFF. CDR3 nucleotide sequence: TGTGCCTGGAGTGTATGGCGGCAGGGCAATGAGCAGTTCTTC.

The CDR3 DNA follows: TGTGCCAGCAGCTTAGCGGGGGGGGTTTTGACTGAAGCTTTCTTT. This encodes CASSLAGGVLTEAFF. The genes are TRBV7-2 and TRBJ1-1; a possible D gene is TRBD1 (5 bases). The CDR3 spans 15 residues. CDR1 and CDR2 (germline): SGHTA, FQGNSA. V was cut by 0 bases and J by 5 bases, with 13 bases left in between.